These 16 T cell receptor beta chains were all obtained from the same sample, sequenced in a study of CXCR3-negative and CXCR3-positive naive CD8 T cells. The study's findings and limits: CXCR3-positive naive cells carried more hydrophobic TRB CDR3s than CXCR3-negative naive cells did.

These TCRs are of unknown antigen specificity. The TRB cDNA libraries were prepared by 5' RACE with UMI labels. TCRdb reprocessed the 5' RACE reads and stores each CDR3 protein as one record, lacking DNA. Its table records about 140,000 distinct CDR3 sequences. Sequences were obtained from naive CXCR3+ CD8+ T cells from blood. Documented subset: CD45RO-CCR7+CD27+CD95- naive CD8+ T cells expressing CXCR3 (TNR3+). Every receptor here comes from a human donor in good health. Some clones in this sample may be carry-over from other donors' samples.

The chain uses TRBV13 and TRBJ2-3; TCRdb outputs TRBD1, but without DNA this stays unchecked. Germline CDR1 PRHDT, CDR2 FYEKMQ (reference sequence). This CDR3 is 13 amino acids long. The chain's CDR3 is CASSERTTDTQYF.

The V and J genes are TRBV6-2 or TRBV6-3 and TRBJ2-1; absent DNA, TCRdb's TRBD2 call cannot be checked. Germline V gene data show CDR1 as MNHEY and CDR2 as SVGEGT. The CDR3 is made up of 14 amino acids. The CDR3 is CASSTSHQFNEQFF.

The rearrangement links TRBV4-3 to TRBJ2-7; TCRdb names TRBD2, which stays unverified in the absence of DNA. This CDR3 has 15 amino acids. From germline, CDR1 is LGHNA and CDR2 YSLEER. The CDR3 here is CASSLIAGEPWEQYF.

J is TRBJ2-3 and V is TRBV28; TCRdb calls TRBD1, which cannot be checked without DNA. Germline assignment: CDR1 MDHEN and CDR2 SYDVKM. This CDR3 comprises 14 residues. The CDR3 reads CASSHMTVTDTQYF.

The chain recombines TRBV7-7 with TRBJ2-1; TCRdb names TRBD1, which stays unverified in the absence of DNA. Germline CDR1 is SSHAT and CDR2 is FNYEAQ (reference sequence). The CDR3 is 15 residues long. The CDR3 sequence: CASSSGTGEINEQFF. Looking up the rest from reference TRBV7-7 and TRBJ2-1 gives the full variable domain: GAGVSQSPRYKVTKRGQDVTLRCDPISSHATLYWYQQALGQGPEFLTYFNYEAQPDKSGLPSDRFSAERPEGSISTLTIQRTEQRDSAMYRCASSSGTGEINEQFFGPGTRLTVL.

The chain employs TRBV28 and TRBJ1-6; TCRdb selects TRBD1, and the lack of DNA leaves this call unchecked. Looked up from germline, CDR1 is MDHEN and CDR2 is SYDVKM. This CDR3 is built from 13 residues. CDR3 amino acids: CASSWDTNSPLHF.

The chain is built from TRBV6-6 and TRBJ1-4; TCRdb calls TRBD1, which cannot be checked without DNA. This CDR3 region has 15 residues. Germline values: CDR1 MNHNY, CDR2 SVGAGI (reference sequence). CDR3 in amino acids: CASRHWDRTNEKLFF.

The chain recombines TRBV3-1 with TRBJ1-1. Germline lookup yields CDR1 LGHDT and CDR2 YNNKEL (reference sequence). The CDR3 length is 16 residues. CDR3: CASSQVSWFANTEAFF.

The rearrangement links TRBV9 to TRBJ2-2. Germline-derived CDR1 and CDR2 are SGDLS and YYNGEE. The CDR3 runs to 13 residues. The CDR3 protein is CASSVLVTGELFF.

CDR3 residues: CASRSTDGAWEFF. The chain links TRBV3-1 to TRBJ2-1; without DNA, the TCRdb call of TRBD1 cannot be checked. The CDR3 contains 13 residues. Germline lookup yields CDR1 LGHDT and CDR2 YNNKEL (reference sequence).

The V call is TRBV9, the J call TRBJ2-3. There are 15 residues in the CDR3. Germline V gene sequence: CDR1 SGDLS, CDR2 YYNGEE. CDR3 loop: CACFPNLPHRRTQYF.

This rearrangement joins TRBV27 to TRBJ2-7; TCRdb's D gene call, TRBD1, goes unchecked for lack of DNA. Germline CDR1 and CDR2: MNHEY and SMNVEV (reference sequence). The CDR3 extends over 16 amino acids. The CDR3 loop reads CASSPLTGSNSYEQYF.

The V and J genes are TRBV28 and TRBJ2-7; TCRdb outputs TRBD1, but without DNA this stays unchecked. The CDR3 runs to 14 residues. Germline CDR1 and CDR2: MDHEN and SYDVKM. CDR3 sequence reads: CASSTGTDSYEQYF.

The J gene is TRBJ2-2, the V gene TRBV12-3 or TRBV12-4; no DNA is available, so the TRBD1 call from TCRdb remains unchecked. This CDR3 is 16 amino acids long. The CDR3 sequence: CASREEGHANTGELFF.

This sequence joins TRBV19 and TRBJ2-2; TCRdb reports TRBD1, a call that lacks DNA to check it against. Germline V CDR1 and CDR2: LNHDA, SQIVND (reference sequence). The CDR3 loop spans 13 amino acids. This CDR3 reads CASSGGGTGELFF.

CDR3 loop: CASSPELPRDTEAFF. This chain links TRBV7-9 with TRBJ1-1; no DNA is available, so the TRBD1 call from TCRdb remains unchecked. CDR1 is SEHNR, CDR2 FQNEAQ, per germline (reference sequence). This CDR3 is 15 amino acids long.